The rows below give T cell receptor beta chains drawn from one sample of a study of radiotherapy plus CTLA-4 blockade in lung cancer. Sequencing used immunoSEQ multiplex PCR; TCRdb keeps in-frame clones, though not all of them. The sample lists some 71,000 clones; 65% to 85% were seen once. Source: peripheral blood, taken from a patient treated with radiotherapy plus ipilimumab. The receptors here all came from a human donor with non-small cell lung cancer whose response to radiotherapy plus ipilimumab could not be evaluated. Some clones in this sample may be carry-over from other donors' samples. Both conserved end residues are part of each CDR3. A D gene is named only where the DNA matches it firmly. Clone size is given for some rows only: seen once, a few or many times, or a class if the clone is expanded.

d_call j_call clone_size v_call cdr3_nt cdr3_aa
NA TRBJ2-7 NA TRBV29-1 TGCAGCGTTGAAGAAACCTACTTACGGGAGCAGTACTTC CSVEETYLREQYF
NA TRBJ1-1 few TRBV7-8 TGTGCCAGCAGCACGGGACTATCGAACACTGAAGCTTTCTTT CASSTGLSNTEAFF
TRBD2 TRBJ2-7 few TRBV6-6 TGTGCCAGCTCCTCAGGCGGGGGGTCCCTCTACGAGCAGTACTTC CASSSGGGSLYEQYF
NA TRBJ1-2 once TRBV29-1 TGCAGCGTTGAATGGGGCCCGGGTTTAGGCTACACCTTC CSVEWGPGLGYTF
NA TRBJ1-1 once TRBV27 TGTGCCAGCAGTCTTAACAGGGACACTGAAGCTTTCTTT CASSLNRDTEAFF
TRBD1 TRBJ1-2 NA TRBV6-5 TGTGCCAGCAGAACCGGGACAGTCTATGGCTACACCTTC CASRTGTVYGYTF
NA TRBJ1-5 once TRBV19 TGTGCCAGTACTCCCGTTCAGTATAGCAATCAGCCCCAGCATTTT CASTPVQYSNQPQHF
NA TRBJ2-5 few TRBV9 TGTGCCAGCGCCAGGGGGGTAGCGGGGAGTGGAGAGACCCAGTACTTC CASARGVAGSGETQYF
TRBD1 TRBJ2-5 NA TRBV6-6 TGTGCCAGCAGTTACCCCGGGACAGGGGGTGGGGAGACCCAGTACTTC CASSYPGTGGGETQYF
NA TRBJ1-5 NA TRBV6-5 TGTGCCAGCAGTTACTCGACGGGGGGGGGCCCCCAGCATTTT CASSYSTGGGPQHF
TRBD1 TRBJ1-2 NA TRBV28 TGTGCCAGCAGTTTACCCTTCACAGGGGGCGCCGGTAACTATGGCTACACCTTC CASSLPFTGGAGNYGYTF
NA TRBJ1-6 NA TRBV5-4 TGTGCCAGCAGCTTAGAGCCGGGAGCGGGGAATTCACCCCTCCACTTT CASSLEPGAGNSPLHF
TRBD2 TRBJ2-1 NA TRBV10-3 TGTGCCATCACAGCGGGGGGCCCCTACAATGAGCAGTTCTTC CAITAGGPYNEQFF
TRBD1 TRBJ1-1 NA TRBV5-4 TGTGCCAGCAGCTTGGGAGCTGGGGACAGGGTTAAAGCTTTCTTT CASSLGAGDRVKAFF
NA TRBJ1-1 few TRBV16 TGTGCCAGCAGCCAAGCACTAAACACTGAAGCTTTCTTT CASSQALNTEAFF
NA TRBJ2-5 NA TRBV18 TGTGCCAGCTCACCGAGGACACAAGAGACCCAGTACTTC CASSPRTQETQYF
NA TRBJ2-5 NA TRBV5-6 TGTGCCAGCAGCTTGAGTCAGCAAGAGACCCAGTACTTC CASSLSQQETQYF
TRBD1 TRBJ1-1 few TRBV6-1 TGTGCCAGCAGTACTCGGACAGGGTTGACTGAAGCTTTCTTT CASSTRTGLTEAFF
NA TRBJ2-7 NA TRBV5-6 TGTGCCAGCAGCTCGGGACTCTCCTACGAGCAGTACTTC CASSSGLSYEQYF
NA TRBJ2-2 NA TRBV27 TGTGCCAGCAGTCGGACAGCCGGGGAGCTGTTTTTT CASSRTAGELFF
NA TRBJ2-6 few TRBV14 TGTGCCAGCAGCCAAGATTGGAGTATCTCTGGGGCCAACGTCCTGACTTTC CASSQDWSISGANVLTF
NA TRBJ2-7 NA TRBV7-2 TGTGCCAGCAGCCTAGCCGGTGTCACGAGCGAGCAGTACTTC CASSLAGVTSEQYF
NA TRBJ2-5 NA TRBV7-9 TGTGCCAGCAGCCGACAGGTTTCTACTGTGGGGACCCAGTACTTC CASSRQVSTVGTQYF
TRBD1 TRBJ1-2 NA TRBV6-4 TGTGCCAGCGGTCTAAGGGGACAGGGGGCGGTAGTAGGTGGCTACACCTTC CASGLRGQGAVVGGYTF
NA TRBJ1-1 few TRBV6-5 TGTGCCAGCAGACAGGGAACCCAACCTTTCTTT CASRQGTQPFF
TRBD1 TRBJ2-2 NA TRBV27 TGTGCCAGCAGCCTATGGACAGGGACGAACACCGGGGAGCTGTTTTTT CASSLWTGTNTGELFF
NA TRBJ2-1 NA TRBV28 TGTGCCAGCAGTTTTTTAGACAGATCCTACAATGAGCAGTTCTTC CASSFLDRSYNEQFF
NA TRBJ2-7 NA TRBV4-1 TGCGCCAGCAGCCAAGTTAGCGTCGGCTACGAGCAGTACTTC CASSQVSVGYEQYF
TRBD1 TRBJ1-2 NA TRBV4-1 TGCGCCAGCAGCCAACCGGGACAGGGAGGCTACACCTTC CASSQPGQGGYTF
TRBD1 TRBJ1-6 once TRBV11-1 TGTGCCAGCAGCCCGGACAGGGGGCGCCCCTACTATAATTCACCCCTCCACTTT CASSPDRGRPYYNSPLHF
NA TRBJ2-3 few TRBV11-2 TGTGCCAGCAGCTTAGAGGCCCCTACAGATACGCAGTATTTT CASSLEAPTDTQYF
NA TRBJ2-1 NA TRBV6-1 TGTGCCAGCAGTGATCCGACAGGTTCACGACGTGGGAATGAGCAGTTCTTC CASSDPTGSRRGNEQFF
NA TRBJ1-2 few TRBV19 TGTGCCAGTAGAAGGACAGCTACTAACTATGGCTACACCTTC CASRRTATNYGYTF
TRBD1 TRBJ2-2 NA TRBV7-2 TGTGCCAGCAGCAATGGACAGGGGTTCACCGGGGAGCTGTTTTTT CASSNGQGFTGELFF
NA TRBJ1-2 NA TRBV5-1 TGCGCCAGCAGCCCGGGGGAGGGCTATGGCTACACCTTC CASSPGEGYGYTF
TRBD1 TRBJ2-7 NA TRBV18 TGTGCCAGCTCACCACGGGCAGTGAGTGGACAGGGTACGTCTTGTTCGTCCTACGAGCAGTACTTC CASSPRAVSGQGTSCSSYEQYF
TRBD2 TRBJ2-7 once TRBV9 TGTGCCAGCAGCCCCCGGGCAGCGGGGGCCTCCTACGAGCAGTACTTC CASSPRAAGASYEQYF
NA TRBJ1-2 NA TRBV27 TGTGCCAGCAGTTTATCGTGGGGGGGCGCTTATGGCTACACCTTC CASSLSWGGAYGYTF
TRBD2 TRBJ2-5 NA TRBV6-5 TGTGCCAGCAGTTCGACTAGCGGGGGGCCAGGAGAGACCCAGTACTTC CASSSTSGGPGETQYF
TRBD2 TRBJ2-7 NA TRBV4-3 TGCGCCAGCAGCCAAGGGGCTAGCGGAGAGTACGAGCAGTACTTC CASSQGASGEYEQYF
TRBD1 TRBJ2-2 NA TRBV5-4 TGTGCCAGCAGCTCCCAAGGGACAGCCTACACCGGGGAGCTGTTTTTT CASSSQGTAYTGELFF
TRBD1 TRBJ1-6 NA TRBV2 TGTGCCAGCAGCGCGGGACAGGGGAATTCACCCCTCCACTTT CASSAGQGNSPLHF
TRBD2 TRBJ2-5 few TRBV11-2 TGTGCCAGCAGCCTGGAGCGGGGACTGGGTGAGACCCAGTACTTC CASSLERGLGETQYF
TRBD2 TRBJ2-3 NA TRBV7-2 TGTGCCAGCAGCTTTCGACTAGCTCTAACAGATACGCAGTATTTT CASSFRLALTDTQYF
NA TRBJ2-7 once TRBV5-4 TGTGCCAGCAGCCCGGGGACTCCCCAAATCTACGAGCAGTACTTC CASSPGTPQIYEQYF
TRBD1 TRBJ1-5 NA TRBV7-9 TGTGCCAGCAGCCGGACAGGATTTAGCAATCAGCCCCAGCATTTT CASSRTGFSNQPQHF
TRBD2 TRBJ2-5 NA TRBV2 TGTGCCAGCCTTAGCGGGGGAGTAGAGACCCAGTACTTC CASLSGGVETQYF
NA TRBJ1-3 few TRBV6-5 TGTGCCAGCAGTCTAGACGGTGACTCTGGAAACACCATATATTTT CASSLDGDSGNTIYF